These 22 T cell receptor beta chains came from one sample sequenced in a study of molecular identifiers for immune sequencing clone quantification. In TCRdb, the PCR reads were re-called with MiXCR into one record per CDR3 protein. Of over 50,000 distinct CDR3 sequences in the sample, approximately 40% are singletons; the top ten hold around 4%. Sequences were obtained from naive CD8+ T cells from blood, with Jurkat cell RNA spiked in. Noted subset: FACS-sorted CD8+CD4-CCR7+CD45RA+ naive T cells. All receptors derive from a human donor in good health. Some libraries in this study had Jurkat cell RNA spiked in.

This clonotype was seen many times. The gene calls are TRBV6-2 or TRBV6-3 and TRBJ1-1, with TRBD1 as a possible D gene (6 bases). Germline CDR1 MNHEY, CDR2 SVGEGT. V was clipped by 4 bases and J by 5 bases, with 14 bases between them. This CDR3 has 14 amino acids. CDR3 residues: CASSFIGGGTEAFF. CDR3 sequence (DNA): TGTGCCAGCAGTTTCATAGGGGGGGGGACTGAAGCTTTCTTT.

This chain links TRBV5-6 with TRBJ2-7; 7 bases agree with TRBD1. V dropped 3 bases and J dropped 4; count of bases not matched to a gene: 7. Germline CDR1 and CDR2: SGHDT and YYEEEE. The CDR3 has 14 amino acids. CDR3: CASSWGTALYEQYF. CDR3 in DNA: TGTGCCAGCAGCTGGGGGACAGCCCTTTACGAGCAGTACTTC.

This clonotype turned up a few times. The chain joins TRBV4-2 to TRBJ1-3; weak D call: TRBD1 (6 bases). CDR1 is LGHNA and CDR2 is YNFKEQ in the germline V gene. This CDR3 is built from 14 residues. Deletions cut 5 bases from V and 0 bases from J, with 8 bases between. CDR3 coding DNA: TGTGCCAGCAGCGGACAGAGCTCTGGAAACACCATATATTTT. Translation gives CASSGQSSGNTIYF.

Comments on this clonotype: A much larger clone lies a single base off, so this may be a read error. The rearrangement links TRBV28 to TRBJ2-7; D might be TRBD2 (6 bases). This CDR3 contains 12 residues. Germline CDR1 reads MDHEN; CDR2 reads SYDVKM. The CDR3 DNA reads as TGTGCCCACCTGACTAGTTCGTACGAGCAGGACTTC. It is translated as CAHLTSSYEQDF.

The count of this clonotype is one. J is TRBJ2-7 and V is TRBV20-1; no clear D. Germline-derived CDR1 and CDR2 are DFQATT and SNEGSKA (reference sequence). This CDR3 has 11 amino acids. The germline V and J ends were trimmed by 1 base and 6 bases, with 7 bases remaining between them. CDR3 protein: CSARVYGEQYF. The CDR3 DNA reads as TGCAGTGCTAGAGTTTATGGCGAGCAGTACTTC.

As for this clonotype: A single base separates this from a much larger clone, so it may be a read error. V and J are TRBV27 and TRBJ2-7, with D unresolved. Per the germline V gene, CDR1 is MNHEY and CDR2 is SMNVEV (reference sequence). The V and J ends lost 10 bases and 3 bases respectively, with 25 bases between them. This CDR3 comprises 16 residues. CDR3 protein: CATQFKARRRSYEQYF. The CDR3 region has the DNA TGTGCCACCCAGTTTAAGGCCCGACGGAGAAGCTACGAGCAGTACTTC.

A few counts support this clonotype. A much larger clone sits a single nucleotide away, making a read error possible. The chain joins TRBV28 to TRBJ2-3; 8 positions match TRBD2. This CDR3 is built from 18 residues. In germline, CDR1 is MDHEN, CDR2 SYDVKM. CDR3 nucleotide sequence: TGTGCCAGCAGTTTATTTGTCGGGAGGGCCGAGGAAGAACATACGCTGTATTTT. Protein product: CASSLFVGRAEEEHTLYF.

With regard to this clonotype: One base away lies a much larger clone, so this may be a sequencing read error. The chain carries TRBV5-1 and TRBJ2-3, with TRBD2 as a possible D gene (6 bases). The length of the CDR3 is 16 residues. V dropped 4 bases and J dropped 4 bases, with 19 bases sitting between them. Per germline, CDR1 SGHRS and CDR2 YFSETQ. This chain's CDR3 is CASSPYRKTSPDTQYF. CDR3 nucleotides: TGCGCCAGCAGCCCCTACAGAAAAACTAGCCCAGATACGCAGTATTTT.

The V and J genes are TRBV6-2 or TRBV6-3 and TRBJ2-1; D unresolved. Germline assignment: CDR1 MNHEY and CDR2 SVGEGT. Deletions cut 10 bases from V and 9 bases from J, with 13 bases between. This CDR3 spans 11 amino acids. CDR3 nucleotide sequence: TGTGCCATAGAGTGGGGAACTGAGCAGTTCTTC. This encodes CAIEWGTEQFF.

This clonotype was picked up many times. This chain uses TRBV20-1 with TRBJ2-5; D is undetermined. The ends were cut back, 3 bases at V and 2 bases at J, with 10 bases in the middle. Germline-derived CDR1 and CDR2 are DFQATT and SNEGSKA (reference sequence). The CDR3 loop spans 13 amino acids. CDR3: CSASSEEQETQYF. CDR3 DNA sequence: TGCAGTGCTAGTTCAGAGGAACAAGAGACCCAGTACTTC.

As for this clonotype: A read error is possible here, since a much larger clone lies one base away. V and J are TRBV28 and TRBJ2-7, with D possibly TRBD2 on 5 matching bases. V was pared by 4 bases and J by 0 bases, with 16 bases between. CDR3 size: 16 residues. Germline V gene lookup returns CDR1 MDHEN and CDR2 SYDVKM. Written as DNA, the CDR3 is TGTGCCAGCAGTTCTCCGGTGTTGGACTTCTCCTACGAGCAGTACTTC. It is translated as CASSSPVLDFSYEQYF. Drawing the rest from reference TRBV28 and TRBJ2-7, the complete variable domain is DVKVTQSSRYLVKRTGEKVFLECVQDMDHENMFWYRQDPGLGLRLIYFSYDVKMKEKGDIPEGYSVSREKKERFSLILESASTNQTSMYLCASSSPVLDFSYEQYFGPGTRLTVT.

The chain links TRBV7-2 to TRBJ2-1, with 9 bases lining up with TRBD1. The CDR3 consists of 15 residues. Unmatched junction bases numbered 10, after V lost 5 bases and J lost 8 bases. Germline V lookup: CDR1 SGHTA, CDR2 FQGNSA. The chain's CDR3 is CASSRDRDYNDEQFF. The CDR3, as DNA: TGTGCCAGCAGCCGGGACAGGGATTACAATGATGAGCAGTTCTTC.

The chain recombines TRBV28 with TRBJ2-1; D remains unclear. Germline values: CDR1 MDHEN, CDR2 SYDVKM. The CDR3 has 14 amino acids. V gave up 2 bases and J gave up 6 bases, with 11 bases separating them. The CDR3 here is CASSLVSILNEQFF. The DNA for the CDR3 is TGTGCCAGCAGTTTAGTATCTATACTCAATGAGCAGTTCTTC.

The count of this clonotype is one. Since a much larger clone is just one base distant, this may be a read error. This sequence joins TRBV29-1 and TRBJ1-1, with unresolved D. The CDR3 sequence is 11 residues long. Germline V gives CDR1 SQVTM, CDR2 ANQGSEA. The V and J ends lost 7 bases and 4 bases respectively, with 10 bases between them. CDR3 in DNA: TGCAGCGCTCTGGTGAGCACTGAAGCTTTCTTT. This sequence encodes CSALVSTEAFF.

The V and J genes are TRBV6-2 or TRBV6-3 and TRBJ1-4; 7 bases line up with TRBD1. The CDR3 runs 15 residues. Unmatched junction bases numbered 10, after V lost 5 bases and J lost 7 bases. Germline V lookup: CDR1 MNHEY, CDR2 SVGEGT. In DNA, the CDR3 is TGTGCCAGCAGTCGGGAGGGGGCTTGGACTGAAAAACTGTTTTTT. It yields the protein CASSREGAWTEKLFF.

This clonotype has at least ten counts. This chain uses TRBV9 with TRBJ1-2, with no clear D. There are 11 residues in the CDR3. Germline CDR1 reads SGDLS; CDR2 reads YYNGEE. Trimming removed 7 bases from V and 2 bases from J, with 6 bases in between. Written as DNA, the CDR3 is TGTGCCAGCCACGGAAACTATGGCTACACCTTC. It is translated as CASHGNYGYTF.

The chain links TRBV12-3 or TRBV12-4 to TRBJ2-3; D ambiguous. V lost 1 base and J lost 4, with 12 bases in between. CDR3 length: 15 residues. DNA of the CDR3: TGTGCCAGCAGTTTAGTGGATACAATCGCAGATACGCAGTATTTT. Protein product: CASSLVDTIADTQYF.

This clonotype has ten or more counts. This CDR3 reads CASSLTAIYNEQFF. In nucleotides, the CDR3 is TGTGCCAGCAGCTTAACAGCTATCTACAATGAGCAGTTCTTC. The chain uses TRBV7-6 and TRBJ2-1; D remains ambiguous. The CDR3 sequence is 14 residues long. Germline assignment: CDR1 SGHVS and CDR2 FNYEAQ. V was pared by 2 bases and J by 3 bases, with 8 bases between.

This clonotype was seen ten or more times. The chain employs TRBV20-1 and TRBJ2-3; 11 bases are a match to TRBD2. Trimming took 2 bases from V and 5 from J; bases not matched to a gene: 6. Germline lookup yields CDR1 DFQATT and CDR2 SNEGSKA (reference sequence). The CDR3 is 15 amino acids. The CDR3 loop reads CSARIAGGPGDTQYF. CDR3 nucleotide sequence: TGCAGTGCTAGAATAGCGGGAGGGCCTGGAGATACGCAGTATTTT.

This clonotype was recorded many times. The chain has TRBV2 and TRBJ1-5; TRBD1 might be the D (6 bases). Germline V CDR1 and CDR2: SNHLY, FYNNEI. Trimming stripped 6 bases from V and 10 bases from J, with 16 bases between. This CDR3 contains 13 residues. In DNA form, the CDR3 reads TGTGCCAGCAGGGGATACTTCAGGGGACCCCAGCATTTT. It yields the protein CASRGYFRGPQHF. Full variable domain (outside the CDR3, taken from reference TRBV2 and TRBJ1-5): EPEVTQTPSHQVTQMGQEVILRCVPISNHLYFYWYRQILGQKVEFLVSFYNNEISEKSEIFDDQFSVERPDGSNFTLKIRSTKLEDSAMYFCASRGYFRGPQHFGDGTRLSIL.

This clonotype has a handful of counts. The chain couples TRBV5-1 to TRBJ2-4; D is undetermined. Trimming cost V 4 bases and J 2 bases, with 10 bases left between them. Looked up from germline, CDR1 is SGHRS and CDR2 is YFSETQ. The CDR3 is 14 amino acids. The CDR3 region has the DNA TGCGCCAGCAGCAGGTTCCCTACCAAAAACATTCAGTACTTC. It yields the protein CASSRFPTKNIQYF.

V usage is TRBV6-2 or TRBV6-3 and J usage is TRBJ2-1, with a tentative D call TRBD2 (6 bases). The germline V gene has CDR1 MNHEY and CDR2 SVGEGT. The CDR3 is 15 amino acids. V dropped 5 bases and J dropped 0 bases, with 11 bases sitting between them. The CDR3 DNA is TGTGCCAGCAGTCCTGGCGGGGCCTCCTACAATGAGCAGTTCTTC. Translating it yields CASSPGGASYNEQFF.